This TCR beta chain was documented in a study of early T cells in non-severe SARS-CoV-2 infection. V dropped 2 bases and J dropped 4; count of bases not matched to a gene: 9. The germline gives CDR1 DFQATT, CDR2 SNEGSKA (reference sequence). The CDR3 has 17 residues. This clonotype is labeled medium-sized (0.01 to 0.1%). Each CDR3 protein gets one entry after TCRdb re-called the 5' RACE reads with MiXCR. The data show more than 25,000 distinct CDR3 sequences, over 4.5% seen once. The chain has TRBV20-1 and TRBJ1-6, with 9 bases aligning to TRBD1. The source was whole blood, collected at baseline. The sequence was collected from an adult who was a healthcare worker with PCR-confirmed SARS-CoV-2 infection or an uninfected control (not recorded which). CDR3 in amino acids: CSARLQGASLYNSPLHF. For the CDR3, the DNA is TGCAGTGCTAGACTACAGGGGGCGTCCCTTTATAATTCACCCCTCCACTTT.